These 29 T cell receptor beta chains originate from one sample sequenced in a study of T-cell memory formation after mild COVID-19. TCRdb called the 5' RACE reads again in MiXCR, with one record for every CDR3 protein. The data contain some 300,000 distinct CDR3 sequences, 20% to 25% of them seen just once; the ten biggest clones take up around 23%. The sequencing input was PBMCs or a T cell subset sorted from them (not recorded which). These receptors all come from a man younger than 30 who had mild COVID-19 (a few samples of this study predate the infection). Cell type and time point are not known.

This clonotype was seen a handful of times. The V call is TRBV6-5, the J call TRBJ1-3; D ambiguous. Germline-derived CDR1 and CDR2 are MNHEY and SVGAGI. Trimming pared 2 bases from V and 3 bases from J, leaving 8 bases between. The CDR3 runs to 14 residues. The CDR3 here is CASSYGRGGNTIYF. The CDR3 DNA follows: TGTGCCAGCAGTTACGGCAGAGGTGGAAACACCATATATTTT.

The rearrangement uses TRBV6-5 and TRBJ1-2; D call uncertain. Trimming removed 4 bases from V and 4 bases from J, with 13 bases in between. The CDR3 is 14 amino acids. Germline assignment: CDR1 MNHEY and CDR2 SVGAGI. The CDR3: CASSLRATTYGYTF. CDR3 nucleotides: TGTGCCAGCAGTTTGAGAGCTACGACCTATGGCTACACCTTC.

This clonotype occurred a few times. The rearrangement uses TRBV7-8 and TRBJ2-1; 10 bases match TRBD2. Per the germline V gene, CDR1 is SGHVS and CDR2 is FQNEAQ. V trimming: 3 bases; J trimming: 8 bases; junction bases outside the gene matches: 4. CDR3 size: 14 residues. The CDR3 loop is CASSFASGGHEQFF. The DNA for the CDR3 is TGTGCCAGCAGCTTTGCTAGCGGGGGTCATGAGCAGTTCTTC.

This clonotype was counted between two and nine times. This chain links TRBV7-2 with TRBJ2-1, with 7 bases aligning to TRBD1. The V gene's germline CDR1 is SGHTA and CDR2 FQGNSA. J gave up 9 bases and V 6 bases, and 14 bases lay outside the gene matches. CDR3 size: 15 residues. In nucleotides, the CDR3 is TGTGCCAGCAGGGCCAGACAGGGAACGGGTAGTGAGCAGTTCTTC. Translated, it gives CASRARQGTGSEQFF.

Notes on this clonotype: It may be a read error: a sequence one base away is much more abundant. The chain carries TRBV27 and TRBJ1-1; TRBD1 is a possible D gene (6 bases). Germline values: CDR1 MNHEY, CDR2 SMNVEV (reference sequence). V was trimmed by 8 bases and J by 5 bases, leaving 24 bases between them. This CDR3 is 16 amino acids long. The CDR3 sequence is CASCSSPDVGGTEAFF. The CDR3, as DNA: TGTGCCAGCTGTTCCTCACCCGACGTAGGGGGGACTGAAGCTTTCTTT.

The J gene is TRBJ1-6, the V gene TRBV28; 8 bases match TRBD1. Trimming at V came to 8 bases and at J to 8 bases, leaving 8 bases not matched to a gene. This CDR3 is 14 amino acids long. Germline V gene lookup returns CDR1 MDHEN and CDR2 SYDVKM. CDR3 loop: CASDSTGGDSPLHF. As DNA, the CDR3 is TGTGCCAGCGACTCCACAGGGGGGGATTCACCCCTCCACTTT.

This chain links TRBV7-3 with TRBJ2-3; D ambiguous. Trimming cost V 1 base and J 0 bases, with 8 bases left between them. Germline loops: CDR1 SGHTA, CDR2 FQGTGA. The CDR3 totals 15 residues. The CDR3 is CASSLSPASTDTQYF. The CDR3 nucleotides read TGTGCCAGCAGCTTAAGCCCCGCTAGCACAGATACGCAGTATTTT. Full variable domain (remainder filled in from reference TRBV7-3 and TRBJ2-3): GAGVSQTPSNKVTEKGKYVELRCDPISGHTALYWYRQSLGQGPEFLIYFQGTGAADDSGLPNDRFFAVRPEGSVSTLKIQRTERGDSAVYLCASSLSPASTDTQYFGPGTRLTVL.

The chain employs TRBV7-9 and TRBJ1-2, with D hard to call. The germline CDR1 and CDR2 sequences are SEHNR and FQNEAQ (reference sequence). V was trimmed by 1 base and J by 4 bases, leaving 10 bases between them. The CDR3 loop spans 14 amino acids. The CDR3 DNA reads as TGTGCCAGCAGCTTAGTCGCAGCCTTCTATGGCTACACCTTC. Amino acids: CASSLVAAFYGYTF.

This clonotype has only a few counts. The rearrangement joins TRBV7-2 to TRBJ2-1; the D is unclear. CDR1 SGHTA and CDR2 FQGNSA come from the germline V gene. V was cut by 2 bases and J by 5 bases, with 13 bases left in between. CDR3 size: 15 residues. CDR3 nucleotide sequence: TGTGCCAGCAGCTTACGAGTTCATCCTGACAATGAGCAGTTCTTC. Protein product: CASSLRVHPDNEQFF. The whole variable domain, remainder taken from reference TRBV7-2 and TRBJ2-1, is GAGVSQSPSNKVTEKGKDVELRCDPISGHTALYWYRQSLGQGLEFLIYFQGNSAPDKSGLPSDRFSAERTGGSVSTLTIQRTQQEDSAVYLCASSLRVHPDNEQFFGPGTRLTVL.

This clonotype has just a few counts. This rearrangement joins TRBV7-8 to TRBJ2-1; maybe TRBD2 (5 bases). Germline V lookup: CDR1 SGHVS, CDR2 FQNEAQ. The CDR3 has 17 amino acids. The V gene lost 4 bases and the J gene lost 6 bases, with 22 bases spanning the gap. The CDR3 protein is CASSWKDGLPFGNEQFF. CDR3 DNA sequence: TGTGCCAGCAGCTGGAAGGACGGACTCCCTTTTGGCAATGAGCAGTTCTTC.

The chain carries TRBV3-1 and TRBJ2-1; 12 bases match TRBD2. This CDR3 comprises 17 residues. Trimming cost V 0 bases and J 4 bases; bases outside gene matches: 4. Germline values: CDR1 LGHDT, CDR2 YNNKEL (reference sequence). CDR3 sequence (DNA): TGTGCCAGCAGCCAAGATTCTAGCGGGGGGGCATACAATGAGCAGTTCTTC. Translated, it gives CASSQDSSGGAYNEQFF.

This clonotype showed up just a few times. The rearrangement links TRBV12-3 or TRBV12-4 to TRBJ2-3; tentatively, D is TRBD2 (6 bases). There are 15 residues in the CDR3. V was shortened by 4 bases and J by 2 bases, with 13 bases between the two germline ends. In nucleotides, the CDR3 is TGTGCCAGCAGTTGGACGGGGGTTTTCACAGATACGCAGTATTTT. This encodes CASSWTGVFTDTQYF.

The chain uses TRBV7-2 and TRBJ2-2; tentative D call: TRBD2 (5 bases). CDR1 is SGHTA and CDR2 is FQGNSA in the germline V gene. With 4 bases removed from V and 13 bases from J, the gap between germline ends came to 13 bases. CDR3 length: 12 amino acids. The DNA of the CDR3 is TGTGCCAGCAGCTCCTATACCCGGGGGCTGTTTTTT. As protein: CASSSYTRGLFF.

The sample holds a few counts of this clonotype. This rearrangement joins TRBV5-1 to TRBJ1-1; 7 bases are a match to TRBD1. CDR1 SGHRS and CDR2 YFSETQ come from the germline V gene. J was trimmed by 0 bases and V by 0 bases; bases with no gene match: 5. The CDR3 totals 16 residues. This CDR3 reads CASSLGGTVMNTEAFF. CDR3 in DNA: TGCGCCAGCAGCTTGGGGGGGACAGTCATGAACACTGAAGCTTTCTTT.

The rearrangement joins TRBV5-6 to TRBJ1-1, with D tentatively TRBD1 (5 bases). Between the trimmed V and J ends, which lost 4 bases and 0 bases, there was a span of 22 bases. The germline V gene encodes CDR1 SGHDT and CDR2 YYEEEE. This CDR3 is 18 amino acids long. The CDR3 loop is CASSLWNTWGGMNTEAFF. CDR3 nucleotide sequence: TGTGCCAGCAGCCTCTGGAACACGTGGGGGGGAATGAACACTGAAGCTTTCTTT.

This clonotype showed up just a few times. This rearrangement joins TRBV12-3 or TRBV12-4 to TRBJ1-5; D gene ambiguous. This CDR3 comprises 13 residues. V lost 3 bases to trimming and J lost 8 bases, with 11 bases between them. The CDR3 spells CASSLGRVEPQHF. The DNA of the CDR3 is TGTGCCAGCAGTTTGGGTAGGGTGGAGCCCCAGCATTTT.

This clonotype was counted a single time. The V and J genes are TRBV7-2 and TRBJ1-2; 8 bases are shared with TRBD1. V was clipped by 5 bases and J by 7 bases; unmatched bases: 12. The CDR3 runs 15 residues. Germline V gene data show CDR1 as SGHTA and CDR2 as FQGNSA. CDR3 bases: TGTGCCAGCAGCCCCGCCCCACAGGGGGTGGGTGGCTACACCTTC. This sequence encodes CASSPAPQGVGGYTF.

The gene calls are TRBV4-3 and TRBJ1-3, with unresolved D. The CDR3 consists of 15 residues. The ends were cut back, 0 bases at V and 6 bases at J, with 12 bases in the middle. CDR1 is LGHNA and CDR2 is YSLEER in the germline V gene. The CDR3 sequence is CASSQDLQDANTIYF. The CDR3 DNA sequence: TGCGCCAGCAGCCAAGATCTGCAGGATGCAAACACCATATATTTT.

This clonotype was counted many times. The CDR3 bases are TGTGCCAGCAGCCTGACAGGGGGCCTCCAGCAGTACGTC. Protein: CASSLTGGLQQYV. The chain combines TRBV7-9 with TRBJ2-7; TRBD1 agrees at 10 bases. Trimming removed 5 bases from V and 8 bases from J; junction bases left unmatched: 6. The length of the CDR3 is 13 residues. From germline, CDR1 is SEHNR and CDR2 FQNEAQ (reference sequence).

At least ten counts were recorded for this clonotype. The rearrangement joins TRBV19 to TRBJ2-7, with 7 bases that match TRBD1. The ends lost 5 bases at V and 0 bases at J; junction bases unmatched: 7. The CDR3 has 15 residues. Germline CDR1 reads LNHDA; CDR2 reads SQIVND (reference sequence). This CDR3 is CASSWGTDSSYEQYF. In DNA, the CDR3 is TGTGCCAGTAGTTGGGGGACAGATAGCTCCTACGAGCAGTACTTC. The full variable domain, its missing parts supplied by reference TRBV19 and TRBJ2-7, is DGGITQSPKYLFRKEGQNVTLSCEQNLNHDAMYWYRQDPGQGLRLIYYSQIVNDFQKGDIAEGYSVSREKKESFPLTVTSAQKNPTAFYLCASSWGTDSSYEQYFGPGTRLTVT.

This clonotype was observed many times. J is TRBJ2-3 and V is TRBV12-5; unclear D gene. The CDR3 extends over 13 amino acids. Germline V lookup: CDR1 LGHNT, CDR2 FRNRAP. V shed 2 bases and J shed 1 base, with 4 bases lying between them. The CDR3 DNA follows: TGTGCTAGTGGTTTGCCTGGCACAGATACGCAGTATTTT. This translates into CASGLPGTDTQYF.

This clonotype was recorded a few times. The chain combines TRBV30 with TRBJ2-5; D gene unclear. Trimming left V 0 bases short and J 4 bases short, with 3 bases between. Germline V gene sequence: CDR1 GTSNPN, CDR2 SVGIG (reference sequence). This CDR3 is built from 11 residues. CDR3 nucleotide sequence: TGTGCCTGGAGTGTACTAGAGACCCAGTACTTC. Translation gives CAWSVLETQYF.

This chain joins TRBV9 and TRBJ2-3, with 8 bases lining up with TRBD1. This CDR3 contains 14 residues. V dropped 0 bases and J dropped 3; count of bases not matched to a gene: 0. The V gene's germline CDR1 is SGDLS and CDR2 YYNGEE. This CDR3 reads CASSVGDRTDTQYF. CDR3 coding DNA: TGTGCCAGCAGCGTAGGGGACAGGACAGATACGCAGTATTTT.

The chain has TRBV5-1 and TRBJ1-5; D is unresolved. Germline lookup yields CDR1 SGHRS and CDR2 YFSETQ. V lost 0 bases and J lost 6, with 7 bases in between. The CDR3 sequence is 13 residues long. The CDR3 DNA reads as TGCGCCAGCAGCTTGGCGGGGTTTCAGCCCCAGCATTTT. Protein product: CASSLAGFQPQHF.

This chain connects TRBV29-1 to TRBJ1-1, with TRBD1 as a possible D gene (5 bases). V was cut by 2 bases and J by 5 bases, with 9 bases left in between. Per germline, CDR1 SQVTM and CDR2 ANQGSEA. The CDR3 has 12 residues. The DNA for the CDR3 is TGCAGCGTTGAAACCTGGGGGACTGAAGCTTTCTTT. It encodes CSVETWGTEAFF.

V usage is TRBV27 and J usage is TRBJ1-1; 9 bases fit TRBD1. Trimming took 6 bases from V and 4 from J; bases not matched to a gene: 6. This CDR3 region has 14 residues. The V gene's germline CDR1 is MNHEY and CDR2 SMNVEV (reference sequence). The CDR3 region has the DNA TGTGCCAGCAGGGAGACAGGGGGGGTCACTGAAGCTTTCTTT. It codes for CASRETGGVTEAFF.

This chain uses TRBV2 with TRBJ1-2; the D is unclear. The CDR3 runs to 14 residues. Germline loops: CDR1 SNHLY, CDR2 FYNNEI. Trimming shortened V by 4 bases and J by 1 base, and 10 bases separated the two germline ends. CDR3 bases: TGTGCCAGCAGTGTGACCGACCTTAACTATGGCTACACCTTC. This codes for CASSVTDLNYGYTF.

This rearrangement joins TRBV3-1 to TRBJ1-1; 7 positions agree with TRBD1. Germline CDR1 LGHDT, CDR2 YNNKEL (reference sequence). The CDR3 loop spans 15 amino acids. Trimming at V came to 1 base and at J to 8 bases, leaving 10 bases not matched to a gene. The CDR3 DNA reads TGTGCCAGCAGCCAAGGCACAGGGGCGCGAGGGGAAGCTTTCTTT. Its translation is CASSQGTGARGEAFF.

V usage is TRBV4-2 and J usage is TRBJ2-3; D may match TRBD1 or TRBD2 (5 bases each). CDR1 is LGHNA, CDR2 YNFKEQ, per germline. The CDR3 is made up of 16 amino acids. V lost 2 bases, J lost 4 bases, and 16 bases lay in between. DNA for the CDR3: TGTGCCAGCAGCCAACCCCTGACAGAGGGCGCAGATACGCAGTATTTT. This codes for CASSQPLTEGADTQYF.